A single sample gave rise to the 26 T cell receptor beta chains below, sequenced in a study of graft-versus-host responses after intestinal transplantation. These receptors are not linked to any known antigen. Assay used: immunoSEQ multiplex PCR; TCRdb lists only in-frame clones, some missing. The sample consists of more than 90,000 clones, 85% to 95% of them appearing once. Specimen: unstimulated CD8+ T cells sorted from spleen or lymph node cells, collected before transplant. The receptors originated from a human donor who was the organ donor for an intestinal transplant.

This clone appeared once. This chain uses TRBV6-5 with TRBJ2-1; tentatively, D is TRBD2 (5 bases). The CDR3 has 16 amino acids. Germline CDR1 is MNHEY and CDR2 is SVGAGI. Trimming pared 0 bases from V and 7 bases from J, leaving 16 bases between. The CDR3 loop reads CASSYSSSSRGNEQFF. CDR3 DNA sequence: TGTGCCAGCAGTTACTCCTCATCTTCTCGGGGAAATGAGCAGTTCTTC.

The rearrangement links TRBV29-1 to TRBJ2-7, with TRBD1 matching over 10 bases. Germline V CDR1 and CDR2: SQVTM, ANQGSEA. The CDR3 loop spans 13 amino acids. Trimming removed 5 bases from V and 2 bases from J; junction bases left unmatched: 3. In DNA, the CDR3 is TGCAGCGTTCGGACAGGGGGAACCTACGAGCAGTACTTC. This gives the protein CSVRTGGTYEQYF.

The chain recombines TRBV30 with TRBJ1-1; no firm D call. CDR1 and CDR2 from the germline V gene are GTSNPN and SVGIG (reference sequence). The CDR3 covers 14 residues. The V end was cut by 0 bases, the J end by 4 bases, with 12 bases between. CDR3 coding DNA: TGTGCCTGGAGTGTCGCATATGGCAGCACTGAAGCTTTCTTT. It translates to CAWSVAYGSTEAFF.

The chain links TRBV4-1 to TRBJ1-2; D remains ambiguous. Germline V gene lookup returns CDR1 MGHRA and CDR2 YSYEKL. The V end lost 5 bases, the J end lost 5 bases, and 21 bases lay between the germline ends. The CDR3 is made up of 16 amino acids. The CDR3 DNA is TGCGCCAGCAGCTGGGCCAGAGGCCAACGCTTTTATGGCTACACCTTC. Its translation: CASSWARGQRFYGYTF.

This clone was detected a few times. The V call is TRBV30, the J call TRBJ2-7; D is unresolved. The length of the CDR3 is 11 residues. Trimming shortened V by 2 bases and J by 5 bases, and 7 bases separated the two germline ends. Germline V gives CDR1 GTSNPN, CDR2 SVGIG (reference sequence). As DNA, the CDR3 is TGTGCCTGGAGTTTGGTGGACGAGCAGTACTTC. It codes for CAWSLVDEQYF. The full variable domain, in which reference TRBV30 and TRBJ2-7 provide the parts outside the CDR3, is SQTIHQWPATLVQPVGSPLSLECTVEGTSNPNLYWYRQAAGRGLQLLFYSVGIGQISSEVPQNLSASRPQDRQFILSSKKLLLSDSGFYLCAWSLVDEQYFGPGTRLTVT.

V is TRBV28 and J is TRBJ2-3; the D gene is possibly TRBD2 (6 bases). The CDR3 is 14 amino acids. Trimming stripped 5 bases from V and 5 bases from J, with 14 bases between. Germline loops: CDR1 MDHEN, CDR2 SYDVKM. The CDR3 is CASSLSGRLDTQYF. The CDR3 region has the DNA TGTGCCAGCAGTCTGAGCGGGCGGCTAGATACGCAGTATTTT.

This chain uses TRBV9 with TRBJ2-7, with 10 bases fitting TRBD1. Germline assignment: CDR1 SGDLS and CDR2 YYNGEE. The CDR3 length is 14 residues. V lost 4 bases to trimming and J lost 6 bases; unmatched junction nucleotides: 7. This CDR3 reads CASSPGTGATEQYF. In DNA form, the CDR3 reads TGTGCCAGCAGCCCAGGGACAGGGGCGACCGAGCAGTACTTC.

V is TRBV9 and J is TRBJ2-1, with D tentatively TRBD2 (6 bases). The CDR3 is made up of 16 amino acids. Germline lookup yields CDR1 SGDLS and CDR2 YYNGEE. V lost 3 bases, J lost 3 bases, and 16 bases lay in between. As DNA, the CDR3 is TGTGCCAGCAGCGCCCCCCCCGGGACTCGCTACAATGAGCAGTTCTTC. This translates into CASSAPPGTRYNEQFF.

The chain recombines TRBV10-1 with TRBJ2-7, with 8 positions matching TRBD1. The CDR3 is 15 residues long. V was pared by 6 bases and J by 5 bases, with 12 bases of the junction left unmatched. CDR1 is WNHNN, CDR2 SYGVQD, per germline (reference sequence). For the CDR3, the DNA is TGCGCCAGCAGACCCTTGGGGGGACAGGCGCACGAGCAGTACTTC. This codes for CASRPLGGQAHEQYF.

CDR3: CASSLGLKEQYF. Written as DNA, the CDR3 is TGTGCCAGCAGCTTGGGGTTGAAGGAGCAGTACTTC. This chain links TRBV5-6 with TRBJ2-7; D unclear. Germline-derived CDR1 and CDR2 are SGHDT and YYEEEE. This CDR3 has 12 residues. Trimming removed 0 bases from V and 7 bases from J, with 8 bases in between. The full variable domain, completed using reference TRBV5-6 and TRBJ2-7, is DAGVTQSPTHLIKTRGQQVTLRCSPKSGHDTVSWYQQALGQGPQFIFQYYEEEERQRGNFPDRFSGHQFPNYSSELNVNALLLGDSALYLCASSLGLKEQYFGPGTRLTVT.

This chain connects TRBV7-8 to TRBJ2-6; TRBD2 is a possible D gene (6 bases). The CDR3 is made up of 22 amino acids. V was cut by 5 bases and J by 1 base, with 30 bases left in between. CDR1 is SGHVS and CDR2 is FQNEAQ in the germline V gene. The CDR3 is CASSPPGTAFPRERSGANVLTF. Here the CDR3 DNA reads TGTGCCAGCAGCCCACCAGGGACTGCCTTTCCTCGGGAACGGTCTGGGGCCAACGTCCTGACTTTC.

This clone was counted once. The chain recombines TRBV7-8 with TRBJ2-5, with 14 positions matching TRBD2. V was clipped by 2 bases and J by 5 bases; unmatched bases: 10. Per the germline V gene, CDR1 is SGHVS and CDR2 is FQNEAQ. The CDR3 contains 18 residues. CDR3 in DNA: TGTGCCAGCAGCTTAACCCTGGGACTAGCGGGAGCCAGGGAGACCCAGTACTTC. It specifies CASSLTLGLAGARETQYF.

The V and J genes are TRBV28 and TRBJ2-7; no firm D call. The CDR3 is made up of 12 amino acids. Germline-derived CDR1 and CDR2 are MDHEN and SYDVKM. V was clipped by 5 bases and J by 5 bases, with 10 bases between them. CDR3 residues: CASSLERDEQYF. CDR3 sequence (DNA): TGTGCCAGCAGTCTCGAACGGGACGAGCAGTACTTC.

The V call is TRBV7-6, the J call TRBJ1-2, with TRBD1 matching 8 bases. After removal of 1 base from V and 4 bases from J, the junction contained 8 bases not matched to a gene. From germline, CDR1 is SGHVS and CDR2 FNYEAQ. The length of the CDR3 is 16 residues. The CDR3 loop reads CASSLDPPGGRYGYTF. The CDR3 DNA sequence: TGTGCCAGCAGCTTAGATCCGCCAGGGGGCCGCTATGGCTACACCTTC.

The CDR3 nucleotides read TGTGCCAGCAGTTTAGGCGGGCTCCCCACCGGGGAGCTGTTTTTT. It specifies CASSLGGLPTGELFF. This chain links TRBV27 with TRBJ2-2; D perhaps matches TRBD2 (5 bases). This CDR3 comprises 15 residues. V gave up 2 bases and J gave up 4 bases, with 11 bases separating them. The V gene's germline CDR1 is MNHEY and CDR2 SMNVEV (reference sequence).

In its sample, this clone was seen a few times. V and J are TRBV7-9 and TRBJ1-2; D is perhaps TRBD1 (6 bases). The CDR3 sequence is 16 residues long. Germline V gives CDR1 SEHNR, CDR2 FQNEAQ (reference sequence). Trimming removed 4 bases at V and 5 bases at J, with 20 bases between. The CDR3 sequence: CASSYENQGPYYGYTF. DNA of the CDR3: TGTGCCAGCAGCTATGAGAACCAGGGGCCTTATTATGGCTACACCTTC.

This rearrangement joins TRBV4-1 to TRBJ1-6; D is ambiguous. With 0 bases removed from V and 10 bases from J, the gap between germline ends came to 16 bases. Germline values: CDR1 MGHRA, CDR2 YSYEKL. The CDR3 consists of 16 residues. As DNA, the CDR3 is TGCGCCAGCAGCCAAGACTCGTGGACGCTGGGGTCACCCCTCCACTTT. Translating gives CASSQDSWTLGSPLHF.

This rearrangement joins TRBV30 to TRBJ1-1; 9 bases map to TRBD1. Germline V CDR1 and CDR2: GTSNPN, SVGIG (reference sequence). With V trimmed by 2 bases and J by 1 base, 2 bases remained unmatched. The CDR3 has 14 amino acids. The CDR3 DNA sequence: TGTGCCTGGAGTCGGGGACAGGGGAACACTGAAGCTTTCTTT. Residues: CAWSRGQGNTEAFF.

V gene TRBV6-5 combines with J gene TRBJ1-2, with no clear D. Germline V gene lookup returns CDR1 MNHEY and CDR2 SVGAGI. Trimming left V 0 bases short and J 2 bases short, with 10 bases between. The length of the CDR3 is 15 residues. The CDR3 sequence is CASSYSGSGNYGYTF. The CDR3, as DNA: TGTGCCAGCAGTTACTCCGGCTCCGGGAACTATGGCTACACCTTC.

This sequence joins TRBV13 and TRBJ1-2, with 9 bases aligning to TRBD1. There are 16 residues in the CDR3. CDR1 is PRHDT, CDR2 FYEKMQ, per germline (reference sequence). V was pared by 3 bases and J by 8 bases, with 13 bases of the junction left unmatched. This CDR3 reads CASSLGTGSELEGYTF. CDR3 nucleotides: TGTGCCAGCAGCTTGGGGACAGGGAGCGAATTGGAGGGCTACACCTTC.

The chain joins TRBV25-1 to TRBJ2-5; TRBD2 matches at 7 bases. J gave up 4 bases and V 3 bases, and 11 bases lay outside the gene matches. CDR3 length: 16 residues. Germline CDR1 is MGHDK and CDR2 is SYGVNS. Written as DNA, the CDR3 is TGTGCCAGCAGTGAGGGTAGCGGGCCGACGGGAGAGACCCAGTACTTC. This codes for CASSEGSGPTGETQYF.

The chain couples TRBV5-5 to TRBJ2-7; the match to TRBD2 covers 14 bases. V shed 3 bases and J 2 bases; nucleotides not matched to a gene: 7. The CDR3 totals 17 residues. Germline assignment: CDR1 SGHKS and CDR2 YYEKEE (reference sequence). The CDR3 loop reads CASSSGLAGVGTYEQYF. The CDR3 DNA reads TGTGCCAGCAGCTCGGGACTAGCGGGAGTAGGAACCTACGAGCAGTACTTC.

The chain links TRBV19 to TRBJ1-5; D is undetermined. Trimming pared 0 bases from V and 2 bases from J, leaving 8 bases between. The CDR3 extends over 15 amino acids. Germline V gene lookup returns CDR1 LNHDA and CDR2 SQIVND (reference sequence). The CDR3 spells CASSIDQSGNQPQHF. CDR3 DNA sequence: TGTGCCAGTAGTATAGATCAGTCGGGCAATCAGCCCCAGCATTTT.

J is TRBJ2-7 and V is TRBV4-1; 11 nucleotides align to TRBD2. Germline CDR1 and CDR2: MGHRA and YSYEKL. The V and J ends lost 2 bases and 2 bases, in that order; junction bases with no gene match: 2. The CDR3 has 15 amino acids. The CDR3 loop reads CASSQTSGSTYEQYF. DNA of the CDR3: TGCGCCAGCAGCCAAACTAGCGGGAGTACCTACGAGCAGTACTTC.

This chain connects TRBV25-1 to TRBJ2-5; D is perhaps TRBD2 (5 bases). Trimming pared 8 bases from V and 2 bases from J, leaving 12 bases between. The CDR3 has 13 residues. Germline V gene lookup returns CDR1 MGHDK and CDR2 SYGVNS. The CDR3 spells CASQRREQETQYF. As DNA, the CDR3 is TGTGCCAGCCAACGACGGGAACAAGAGACCCAGTACTTC.

The table lists this clone with a count of one. The chain uses TRBV5-1 and TRBJ2-7, with 12 bases that match TRBD2. This CDR3 region has 15 residues. Per the germline V gene, CDR1 is SGHRS and CDR2 is YFSETQ. The trim removed 3 bases at V and 3 bases at J, leaving 4 bases unmatched. The CDR3 DNA is TGCGCCAGCAGCTGGCGGACTAGCGGGATCTACGAGCAGTACTTC. As protein: CASSWRTSGIYEQYF.